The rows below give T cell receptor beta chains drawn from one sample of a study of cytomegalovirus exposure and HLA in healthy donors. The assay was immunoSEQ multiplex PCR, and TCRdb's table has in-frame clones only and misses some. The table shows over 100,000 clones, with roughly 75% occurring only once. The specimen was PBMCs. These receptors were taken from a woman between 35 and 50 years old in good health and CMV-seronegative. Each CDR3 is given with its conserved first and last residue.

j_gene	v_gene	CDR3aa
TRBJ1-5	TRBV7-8	CASSQARQPQHF
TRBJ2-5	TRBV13	CASSLGQQGGETQYF
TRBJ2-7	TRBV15	CATSRDLLSYEQYF
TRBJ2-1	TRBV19	CASISSAGSYNEQFF
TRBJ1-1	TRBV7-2	CASSEAGEGFF
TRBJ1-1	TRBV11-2	CASRTTGQGTTEAFF
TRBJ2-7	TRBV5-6	CASSLIVGSYEQYF
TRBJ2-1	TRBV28	CASSLPSGLGDEQFF
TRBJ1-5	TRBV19	CASSKPGTVVYSNQPQHF
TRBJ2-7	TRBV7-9	CASSSSRVASAPYEQYF
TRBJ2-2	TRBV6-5	CASSYTGGAGELFF
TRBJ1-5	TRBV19	CARTLKARGPSNQPQHF
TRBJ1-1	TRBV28	CASNPPAGIAEAFF
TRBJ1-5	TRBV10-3	CAISESMGRVGQPQHF
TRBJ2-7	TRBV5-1	CASSLSRGAYEQYF
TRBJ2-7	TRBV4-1	CASSQEPGGSSYEQYF
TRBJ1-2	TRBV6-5	CASSGRRNYGYTF
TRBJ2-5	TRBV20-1	CSARRETQYF
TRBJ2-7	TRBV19	CASSAGTVTYEQYF
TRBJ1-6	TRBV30	CAWRSQLNSPLHF
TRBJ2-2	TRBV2	CASSPLTPTGELFF
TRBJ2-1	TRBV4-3	CASSQPGYNEQFF
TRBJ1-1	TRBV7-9	CASSLSGYTEAFF
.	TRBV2	CASSGITGSEQYF
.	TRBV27	CASSSQVAYEQYF
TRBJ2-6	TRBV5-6	CASSLLAGTNGANVLTF
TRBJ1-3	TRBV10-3	CAISGTGGNTIYF
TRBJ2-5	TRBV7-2	CASSLRRLETQYF
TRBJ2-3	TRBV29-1	CSVEDRGGADTQYF
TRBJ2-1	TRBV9	CASSAENRISYNEQFF
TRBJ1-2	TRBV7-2	CASSLAPQGQGDGYTF
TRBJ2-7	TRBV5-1	CASRSGWEPGYEQYF
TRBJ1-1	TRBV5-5	CASSLGGAGLWNTEAFF
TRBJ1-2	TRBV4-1	CASSSDRGRDGYTF
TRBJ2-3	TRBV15	CATSSPGGTSSKQYF